The clone carrying this T cell receptor (beta chain) was picked up a small number of times. Its antigen is currently unknown. Germline CDR1 is SEHNR and CDR2 is FQNEAQ (reference sequence). The CDR3 spans 18 residues. V lost 5 bases to trimming and J lost 0 bases; unmatched junction nucleotides: 12. The sample is drawn from a study of post-analysis software for immune sequencing data. General observations from the study: Four to six TRBV segments were more frequent in patients than controls; TRBV5-6, TRBV5-1 and TRBV20-1 belonged to this group. Same-batch preparations were strongly co-clustered by F measure.

Each TCR beta cDNA library carried unique molecular identifiers. Roughly 0.5 million cDNA molecules were obtained from roughly 1 to 10 million T cells. MiXCR was run by TCRdb on the PCR reads, yielding one entry per CDR3 protein. The sample shows 750,000 to 900,000 distinct CDR3 sequences, 40% to 55% of them seen only once. V is TRBV7-9 and J is TRBJ2-3; 9 nucleotides match TRBD2. The sequencing sample was made of blood. The source of this sequence is a girl aged 10 to 17 with multiple sclerosis. The CDR3: CASSGGGGSGRSTDTQYF. The CDR3 DNA sequence: TGTGCCAGCAGCGGGGGCGGTGGCAGCGGGAGGAGCACAGATACGCAGTATTTT.